Below, 27 T cell receptor beta chains from the same sample are listed, as sequenced in a study of radiation and T cells in renal cell carcinoma. The method was immunoSEQ multiplex PCR; TCRdb's version includes in-frame clones alone and lacks a portion of them. This sample yields 15,000 to 20,000 clones, of which roughly 50% are seen a single time; around 40% belongs to the top ten. Treatment in this sample: 15 Gy SBRT to primary tumor, nephrectomy 4 weeks later. This specimen consisted of tumor tissue, obtained from a patient whose treatment included radiotherapy and nephrectomy. These TCRs come from an older woman with renal cell carcinoma.

The V call is TRBV7-9, the J call TRBJ2-1, with 9 bases lining up with TRBD2. V lost 1 base to trimming and J lost 4 bases; unmatched junction nucleotides: 5. The CDR3 sequence is 16 residues long. Germline CDR1 is SEHNR and CDR2 is FQNEAQ (reference sequence). The CDR3, as DNA: TGTGCCAGCAGCTTAGGGGGTAGCGGGAGTTACAATGAGCAGTTCTTC. Its translation is CASSLGGSGSYNEQFF.

This clone was counted between two and nine times. V is TRBV30 and J is TRBJ2-1; the D gene is possibly TRBD1 (6 bases). This CDR3 comprises 15 residues. Germline lookup yields CDR1 GTSNPN and CDR2 SVGIG (reference sequence). With 8 bases removed from V and 10 bases from J, the gap between germline ends came to 27 bases. CDR3 amino acids: CAIEQGVFQQAEQFF. The CDR3 region has the DNA TGTGCCATAGAACAGGGAGTATTTCAGCAAGCGGAGCAGTTCTTC. Full variable domain (outside the CDR3, taken from reference TRBV30 and TRBJ2-1): SQTIHQWPATLVQPVGSPLSLECTVEGTSNPNLYWYRQAAGRGLQLLFYSVGIGQISSEVPQNLSASRPQDRQFILSSKKLLLSDSGFYLCAIEQGVFQQAEQFFGPGTRLTVL.

The chain uses TRBV5-8 and TRBJ1-1, with a possible D match to TRBD1 (5 bases). V was shortened by 5 bases and J by 6 bases, with 11 bases between the two germline ends. Germline V CDR1 and CDR2: SGHTS, YDEGEE. The CDR3 has 12 residues. CDR3 nucleotides: TGTGCCAGCAGTCCCCAGGGCGCTGAAGCTTTCTTT. It codes for CASSPQGAEAFF.

The rearrangement links TRBV2 to TRBJ2-2, with 7 nucleotides matching TRBD1. The J segment lost 7 bases and the V segment lost 9 bases, leaving 8 bases of the junction unmatched. This CDR3 spans 13 amino acids. Germline CDR1 and CDR2: SNHLY and FYNNEI. This CDR3 is CASRYRGSGELFF. CDR3 DNA sequence: TGTGCCAGTAGATACAGGGGAAGCGGGGAGCTGTTTTTT.

The chain joins TRBV9 to TRBJ2-7; 15 bases line up with TRBD2. V shed 4 bases, J shed 4 bases, and the junction held 3 bases outside the gene matches. The CDR3 covers 15 residues. Germline CDR1 reads SGDLS; CDR2 reads YYNGEE. CDR3 protein: CASSSGLAGGYEQYF. In nucleotides, the CDR3 is TGTGCCAGCAGCTCGGGACTAGCGGGGGGTTACGAGCAGTACTTC.

This clone was detected a few times. The chain links TRBV19 to TRBJ1-4; 9 positions agree with TRBD1. V trimming: 9 bases; J trimming: 3 bases; junction bases outside the gene matches: 5. The CDR3 totals 14 residues. Germline lookup yields CDR1 LNHDA and CDR2 SQIVND (reference sequence). The CDR3 nucleotides are TGTGCCAGCGGACAGGGGTTGGCTAATGAAAAACTGTTTTTT. It translates to CASGQGLANEKLFF.

The V call is TRBV6-6, the J call TRBJ1-2; D is undetermined. CDR3 length equals 15 residues. CDR1 and CDR2 (germline): MNHNY, SVGAGI (reference sequence). Trimming shortened V by 0 bases and J by 0 bases, and 8 bases separated the two germline ends. The CDR3, as DNA: TGTGCCAGCAGTTACTCTTACGGAGCTAACTATGGCTACACCTTC. This gives the protein CASSYSYGANYGYTF.

The J gene is TRBJ2-5, the V gene TRBV9, with 9 bases lining up with TRBD2. The germline gives CDR1 SGDLS, CDR2 YYNGEE. J was trimmed by 3 bases and V by 2 bases; bases with no gene match: 5. The length of the CDR3 is 15 residues. The CDR3 loop is CASSVPTSGKETQYF. The CDR3 DNA sequence: TGTGCCAGCAGCGTCCCGACTAGCGGCAAAGAGACCCAGTACTTC.

This sequence joins TRBV25-1 and TRBJ1-5, with 7 positions matching TRBD1. CDR1 and CDR2 from the germline V gene are MGHDK and SYGVNS. The ends lost 5 bases at V and 4 bases at J; junction bases unmatched: 5. CDR3 size: 14 residues. This CDR3 is CASSPGRGNQPQHF. The CDR3 region has the DNA TGTGCCAGCAGTCCAGGCAGGGGGAATCAGCCCCAGCATTTT.

This clone was recorded once. J is TRBJ2-1 and V is TRBV5-1; D might be TRBD2 (6 bases). Germline values: CDR1 SGHRS, CDR2 YFSETQ. V was clipped by 2 bases and J by 8 bases, with 17 bases between them. There are 15 residues in the CDR3. Here the CDR3 reads CASSFPREVHDEQFF. The CDR3 DNA sequence: TGCGCCAGCAGCTTTCCCAGGGAGGTTCACGATGAGCAGTTCTTC.

This clone was observed a handful of times. The rearrangement joins TRBV10-3 to TRBJ2-2, with a possible D match to TRBD2 (5 bases). V lost 5 bases, J lost 4 bases, and 8 bases lay in between. The germline V gene encodes CDR1 ENHRY and CDR2 SYGVKD. CDR3 size: 13 residues. Written as DNA, the CDR3 is TGTGCCATCAGTTCTACTAGCACCGGGGAGCTGTTTTTT. It specifies CAISSTSTGELFF.

CDR3 protein: CASRKGYRGGASLEQFF. CDR3 coding DNA: TGTGCCAGCAGGAAAGGGTATCGAGGGGGGGCTTCATTGGAGCAGTTCTTC. The V and J genes are TRBV27 and TRBJ2-1; a possible D gene is TRBD2 (7 bases). Germline CDR1 and CDR2: MNHEY and SMNVEV (reference sequence). This CDR3 spans 17 amino acids. Trimming removed 6 bases from V and 10 bases from J, with 28 bases in between.

This chain uses TRBV5-1 with TRBJ1-6; 9 bases are a match to TRBD1. Germline V gene lookup returns CDR1 SGHRS and CDR2 YFSETQ. With V trimmed by 9 bases and J by 7 bases, 8 bases remained unmatched. The length of the CDR3 is 14 residues. DNA for the CDR3: TGCGCCACCGGGACAGGGAACCCCAATTCACCCCTCCACTTT. It translates to CATGTGNPNSPLHF.

The rearrangement links TRBV5-1 to TRBJ2-7; 7 positions match TRBD2. Trimming removed 5 bases from V and 5 bases from J; junction bases left unmatched: 7. The CDR3 length is 13 residues. CDR1 and CDR2 from the germline V gene are SGHRS and YFSETQ. CDR3 DNA: TGCGCCAGCAGTTTCGGGGGGAAGGACGAGCAGTACTTC. This gives the protein CASSFGGKDEQYF. Combining the CDR3 with reference TRBV5-1 and TRBJ2-7 gives the whole variable domain KAGVTQTPRYLIKTRGQQVTLSCSPISGHRSVSWYQQTPGQGLQFLFEYFSETQRNKGNFPGRFSGRQFSNSRSEMNVSTLELGDSALYLCASSFGGKDEQYFGPGTRLTVT.

The chain links TRBV15 to TRBJ2-5; TRBD1 matches 10 bases. With V trimmed by 0 bases and J by 6 bases, 10 bases remained unmatched. Germline V gene sequence: CDR1 LNHNV, CDR2 YYDKDF (reference sequence). The CDR3 has 17 residues. Here the CDR3 DNA reads TGTGCCACCAGCAGAGATACTGTGAGGACAGGGGGTAAGACCCAGTACTTC. Residues: CATSRDTVRTGGKTQYF.

By its share, this clone is medium-sized (0.01 to 0.1%). The chain recombines TRBV5-1 with TRBJ1-2, with 8 bases that match TRBD1. V shed 0 bases, J shed 4 bases, and the junction held 5 bases outside the gene matches. Germline lookup yields CDR1 SGHRS and CDR2 YFSETQ. There are 15 residues in the CDR3. The CDR3 DNA sequence: TGCGCCAGCAGCTTGGCAGGGGGCGCTGGCTATGGCTACACCTTC. It specifies CASSLAGGAGYGYTF.

This clone was detected ten times or more. The chain combines TRBV6-5 with TRBJ2-1; 7 bases match TRBD1. Germline-derived CDR1 and CDR2 are MNHEY and SVGAGI. CDR3 length equals 16 residues. V trimming: 0 bases; J trimming: 4 bases; junction bases outside the gene matches: 6. The CDR3 loop is CASSYSRTGGYNEQFF. Written as DNA, the CDR3 is TGTGCCAGCAGTTACTCCAGGACAGGAGGTTACAATGAGCAGTTCTTC.

V gene TRBV6-5 combines with J gene TRBJ1-4; 8 positions agree with TRBD1. Per germline, CDR1 MNHEY and CDR2 SVGAGI. The junction had 2 bases not matched to a gene; V was cut back by 6 bases and J by 2 bases. CDR3 length: 14 amino acids. This CDR3 is CASRGQGTNEKLFF. Here the CDR3 DNA reads TGTGCCAGCAGAGGACAGGGCACTAATGAAAAACTGTTTTTT.

The J gene is TRBJ1-5, the V gene TRBV5-8; D not resolved. CDR1 and CDR2 from the germline V gene are SGHTS and YDEGEE. The CDR3 is 14 residues long. Trimming stripped 7 bases from V and 4 bases from J, with 15 bases between. In nucleotides, the CDR3 is TGTGCCAGCCGCCCCGGACGCCAGAATCAGCCCCAGCATTTT. Amino acid sequence: CASRPGRQNQPQHF.

CDR3 sequence reads: CASTPNAGSNQPQHF. CDR3 in DNA: TGTGCCAGCACTCCCAACGCCGGGAGCAATCAGCCCCAGCATTTT. The V and J genes are TRBV11-2 and TRBJ1-5; D is ambiguous. With 7 bases removed from V and 1 base from J, the gap between germline ends came to 14 bases. The CDR3 is made up of 15 amino acids. The germline V gene encodes CDR1 SGHAT and CDR2 FQNNGV.

This chain uses TRBV5-4 with TRBJ1-5; D is undetermined. The CDR3 totals 13 residues. The V end lost 0 bases, the J end lost 5 bases, and 6 bases lay between the germline ends. CDR1 and CDR2 from the germline V gene are SGHNT and YYREEE (reference sequence). The CDR3: CASSLGRYQPQHF. In nucleotides, the CDR3 is TGTGCCAGCAGCTTGGGGAGATATCAGCCCCAGCATTTT.

The J gene is TRBJ2-1, the V gene TRBV7-2; possibly TRBD1 or TRBD2 for D (6 bases each). V was cut by 2 bases and J by 2 bases, with 10 bases left in between. This CDR3 spans 15 amino acids. Germline CDR1 and CDR2: SGHTA and FQGNSA. CDR3 sequence reads: CASSLMGGAYNEQFF. Here the CDR3 DNA reads TGTGCCAGCAGCTTAATGGGGGGCGCCTACAATGAGCAGTTCTTC.

V usage is TRBV11-3 and J usage is TRBJ2-2; D possibly corresponds to TRBD2 (5 bases). Germline lookup yields CDR1 SGHNT and CDR2 YENEEA. V shed 4 bases and J shed 6 bases, with 9 bases lying between them. The CDR3 has 13 amino acids. CDR3 sequence: CASSWHGAGELFF. For the CDR3, the DNA is TGTGCCAGCAGCTGGCACGGGGCCGGGGAGCTGTTTTTT. The full variable domain, completed using reference TRBV11-3 and TRBJ2-2, is EAGVVQSPRYKIIEKKQPVAFWCNPISGHNTLYWYLQNLGQGPELLIRYENEEAVDDSQLPKDRFSAERLKGVDSTLKIQPAELGDSAVYLCASSWHGAGELFFGEGSRLTVL.

The genes are TRBV4-3 and TRBJ1-1; D gene uncertain. The CDR3 consists of 15 residues. V was clipped by 4 bases and J by 0 bases, with 12 bases between them. CDR1 is LGHNA and CDR2 is YSLEER in the germline V gene. DNA of the CDR3: TGCGCCAGCAGCCTGGAGACGGACGTGAACACTGAAGCTTTCTTT. Amino acids: CASSLETDVNTEAFF.

The chain joins TRBV18 to TRBJ1-3; TRBD1 agrees at 7 bases. This CDR3 comprises 16 residues. V trimming: 1 base; J trimming: 4 bases; junction bases outside the gene matches: 7. Germline values: CDR1 KGHSH, CDR2 LQKENI. The CDR3 bases are TGTGCCAGCTCACCACGGGAGGGGGCAAACGGAAACACCATATATTTT. Amino acids: CASSPREGANGNTIYF. Supplemented by reference TRBV18 and TRBJ1-3, the full variable domain reads NAGVMQNPRHLVRRRGQEARLRCSPMKGHSHVYWYRQLPEEGLKFMVYLQKENIIDESGMPKERFSAEFPKEGPSILRIQQVVRGDSAAYFCASSPREGANGNTIYFGEGSWLTVV.

The chain carries TRBV5-4 and TRBJ1-4; D is perhaps TRBD1 (6 bases). The ends were cut back, 3 bases at V and 2 bases at J, with 11 bases in the middle. Germline-derived CDR1 and CDR2 are SGHNT and YYREEE (reference sequence). The CDR3 extends over 15 amino acids. CDR3 nucleotides: TGTGCCAGCAGCTGGGGGGGGCGGACTAATGAAAAACTGTTTTTT. Translating gives CASSWGGRTNEKLFF.

This chain connects TRBV28 to TRBJ1-4, with D unresolved. The CDR3 contains 14 residues. Germline values: CDR1 MDHEN, CDR2 SYDVKM. The V and J ends lost 3 bases and 4 bases respectively, with 9 bases between them. This CDR3 reads CASSFERSNEKLFF. The CDR3 DNA reads as TGTGCCAGCAGTTTCGAACGGAGTAATGAAAAACTGTTTTTT.